The sequence of this T cell receptor beta chain was determined in a study of blood T cell repertoires in COVID-19. Unmatched junction bases numbered 6, after V lost 4 bases and J lost 5 bases. Germline V gene data show CDR1 as WSHSY and CDR2 as SAAADI. This CDR3 comprises 15 residues. In the original workflow: Researchers report that nucleated cell counts were estimated from reference gene primer amplification. Profiling relied on immunoSEQ multiplex PCR, and the TCRdb table lists in-frame clones only, not all of them. That table gives V, J and clone size, and the DNA gave D and trimming. The table has fewer than 250,000 clones, 80% to 90% seen once.

V gene TRBV10-2 combines with J gene TRBJ1-1; TRBD1 agrees at 11 bases. The sequenced material came from PBMCs or T cells enriched from blood (not recorded which). The TCR was taken from a woman between 50 and 59 years old who had been exposed to COVID-19. Written as DNA, the CDR3 is TGCGCCAGCAGTGTGGGAGGGACAGGGGGAACTGAAGCTTTCTTT. Protein product: CASSVGGTGGTEAFF.